This T cell receptor (beta chain) was profiled in a study of shared clonotypes between healthy human individuals. Findings and limits, study-wide: Researchers sampled only blood; tissue repertoires likely differ. Non-shared clonotypes were found to have lower generation probabilities than the clonotypes that were shared by all four of the sorted-subset donors.

TCRdb's table, derived via immunoSEQ multiplex PCR, lists solely in-frame clones and lacks some. The sample yields 550,000 to 750,000 clones, 95% to 96% seen once. This CDR3 spans 14 amino acids. V was pared by 0 bases and J by 6 bases, with 11 bases between. Germline CDR1 MNHEY, CDR2 SVGAGI. CD45RO-negative CD8 cells positively selected for CCR7 made up the naive population, which excluded terminally differentiated effector memory CD45RA+ cells. Donors were healthy HIV-negative adults without recent acute infections or vaccinations. Nashville, Tennessee was home to all donors, who were Caucasian adults. To note about this clone: Its antigen is not identified.

The sequenced sample consisted of naive CD8+ T cells sorted from blood. This sequence was found in a woman in her thirties in good health. The chain has TRBV6-5 and TRBJ1-1; unclear D gene. This chain's CDR3 is CASSYSPRIAEAFF. In nucleotides, the CDR3 is TGTGCCAGCAGTTACTCACCCCGAATCGCTGAAGCTTTCTTT.